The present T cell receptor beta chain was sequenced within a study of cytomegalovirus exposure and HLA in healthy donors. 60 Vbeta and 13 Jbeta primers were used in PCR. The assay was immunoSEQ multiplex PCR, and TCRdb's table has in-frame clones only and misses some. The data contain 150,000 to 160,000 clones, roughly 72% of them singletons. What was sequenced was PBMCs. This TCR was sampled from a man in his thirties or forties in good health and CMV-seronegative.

The DNA of the CDR3 is TGTGCCAGCAGCCAAGATTGGGGGGACTATGGCTACACCTTC. Protein product: CASSQDWGDYGYTF. V is TRBV4-2 and J is TRBJ1-2; D is possibly TRBD1 (5 bases). The CDR3 runs 14 residues. Looked up from germline, CDR1 is LGHNA and CDR2 is YNFKEQ. V was pared by 0 bases and J by 3 bases, with 8 bases between.